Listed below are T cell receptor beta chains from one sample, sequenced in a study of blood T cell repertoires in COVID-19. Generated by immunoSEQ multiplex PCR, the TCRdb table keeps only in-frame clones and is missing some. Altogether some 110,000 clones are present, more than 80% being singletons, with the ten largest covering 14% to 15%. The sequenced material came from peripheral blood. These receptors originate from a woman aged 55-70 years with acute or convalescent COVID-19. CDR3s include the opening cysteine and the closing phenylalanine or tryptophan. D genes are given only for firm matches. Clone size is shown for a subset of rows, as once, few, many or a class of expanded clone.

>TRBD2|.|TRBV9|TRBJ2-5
TGTGCCAGCAGCCCCGGGATAGCGGGAGATTGGGAGACCCAGTACTTC
CASSPGIAGDWETQYF
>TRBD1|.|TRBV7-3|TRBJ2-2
TGTGCCAGCAGGTGGACAGGGGATAACACCGGGGAGCTGTTTTTT
CASRWTGDNTGELFF
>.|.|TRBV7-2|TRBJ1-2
TGTGCCAGCAGCTTAGCCAGCTATGGCTACACCTTC
CASSLASYGYTF
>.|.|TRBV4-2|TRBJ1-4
TGTGCCAGCAGCCGCGAGTTGGCGCCAGGGAATGAAAAACTGTTTTTT
CASSRELAPGNEKLFF
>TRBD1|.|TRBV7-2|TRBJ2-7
TGTGCCAGCAGGTCACCGGGACAGAGCTACGAGCAGTACTTC
CASRSPGQSYEQYF
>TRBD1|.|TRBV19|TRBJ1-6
TGTGCCAGTAGTGCGGGACAGGAGAATTCACCCCTCCACTTT
CASSAGQENSPLHF
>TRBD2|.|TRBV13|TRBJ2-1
TGTGCCAGCAGCTTATTACTAGCGGAATACAATGAGCAGTTCTTC
CASSLLLAEYNEQFF
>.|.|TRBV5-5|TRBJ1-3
TGTGCCAGCAGCTTGGCGGCAGGTTTGGGAAACACCATATATTTT
CASSLAAGLGNTIYF
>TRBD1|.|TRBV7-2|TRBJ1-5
TGTGCCAGCAGCCCACGGACAGGGGACCAGCCCCAGCATTTT
CASSPRTGDQPQHF
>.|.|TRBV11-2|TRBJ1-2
TGTGCCAGCAGCTCTGTGGGAGGCGGCCCCCGCTATGGCTACACCTTC
CASSSVGGGPRYGYTF
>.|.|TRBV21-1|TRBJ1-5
TGTGCCAGCAGCAAAGCCCCCTGGGACAGGCCCAGGGATCAGCCCCAGCATTTT
CASSKAPWDRPRDQPQHF
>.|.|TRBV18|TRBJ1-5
TGTGCCAGCTCACCAGATACGGGCAATCAGCCCCAGCATTTT
CASSPDTGNQPQHF
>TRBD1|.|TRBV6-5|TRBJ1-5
TGTGCCAGCAGCCTGGACAGGGGGAATCAGCCCCAGCATTTT
CASSLDRGNQPQHF
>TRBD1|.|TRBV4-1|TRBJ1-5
TGCGCCAGCAGCCAAGCGGACAGGGACGATCAGCCCCAGCATTTT
CASSQADRDDQPQHF
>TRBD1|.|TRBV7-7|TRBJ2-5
TGTGCCAGCAGCCCCCATCAGGGGGTTGAGGAGACCCAGTACTTC
CASSPHQGVEETQYF
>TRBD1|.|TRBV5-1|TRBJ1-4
TGCGCCAGCAGCTTGACGCCATCCGGGACAGAATTCTCAACTAATGAAAAACTGTTTTTT
CASSLTPSGTEFSTNEKLFF
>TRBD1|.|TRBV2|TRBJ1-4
TGTGCCAGCAGCGGACAGGGAGGAGGTGAAAAACTGTTTTTT
CASSGQGGGEKLFF
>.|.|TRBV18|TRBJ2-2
TGTGCCAGCTCACCGATCCTGGCGGGCGCCGGGGAGCTGTTTTTT
CASSPILAGAGELFF
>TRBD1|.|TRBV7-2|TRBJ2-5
TGTGCCAGCAGCCCCGACAGGGGGCCACAAGAGACCCAGTACTTC
CASSPDRGPQETQYF
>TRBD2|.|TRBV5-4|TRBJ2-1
TGTGCCAGCAGCACGAGGACTAGCGGCAATGAGCAGTTCTTC
CASSTRTSGNEQFF
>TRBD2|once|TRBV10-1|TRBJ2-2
TGCGCCAGCAGTGAAGGCTATAGCGGGAGAGTCGGGGAGCTGTTTTTT
CASSEGYSGRVGELFF
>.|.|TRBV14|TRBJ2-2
TGTGCCAGCAGCCAAGACCAGGTCACCGGGGAGCTGTTTTTT
CASSQDQVTGELFF
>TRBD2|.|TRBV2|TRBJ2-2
TGTGCCAGCACCACGCGGGGGGTCAACACCGGGGAGCTGTTTTTT
CASTTRGVNTGELFF
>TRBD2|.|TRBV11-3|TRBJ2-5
TGTGCCAGCAGCTTAGGTCTAGCGGCGGGGGAGACCCAGTACTTC
CASSLGLAAGETQYF
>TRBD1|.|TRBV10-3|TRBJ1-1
TGTGCCATCAGTGCCGGGACAGGGGGGAACACTGAAGCTTTCTTT
CAISAGTGGNTEAFF
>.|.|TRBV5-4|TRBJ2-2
TGTGCCAGCACCAAGGAGGGGGGGACCGACACCGGGGAGCTGTTTTTT
CASTKEGGTDTGELFF
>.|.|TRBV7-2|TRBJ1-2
TGTGCCAGCAGCTTAGCCGGCGGGAGGCCTGGCTACACCTTC
CASSLAGGRPGYTF
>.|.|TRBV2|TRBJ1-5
TGTGCCAGCGCCCCGGGAATAAGCAATCAGCCCCAGCATTTT
CASAPGISNQPQHF
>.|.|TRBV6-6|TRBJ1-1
TGTGCCAGCACCAACCGGGACACGTTGAACACTGAAGCTTTCTTT
CASTNRDTLNTEAFF
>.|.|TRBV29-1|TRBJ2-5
TGCAGCGCTACCTCAGGAGAGACCCAGTACTTC
CSATSGETQYF
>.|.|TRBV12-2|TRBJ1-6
TGTGCAAGTCGCGTTCCACAGGGGGGGACCAATTCACCCCTCCACTTT
CASRVPQGGTNSPLHF
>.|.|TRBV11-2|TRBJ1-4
TGTGCCAGCAGCTTAGAACAGGGCTGGGAAAAACTGTTTTTT
CASSLEQGWEKLFF
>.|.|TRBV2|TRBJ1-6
TGTGCCAGCAAGATAGAGAGAAATTCACCCCTCCACTTT
CASKIERNSPLHF
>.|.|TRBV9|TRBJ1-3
TGTGCCAGCAGCGTAGGATCCGTGACAGCGACTGGAAACACCATATATTTT
CASSVGSVTATGNTIYF
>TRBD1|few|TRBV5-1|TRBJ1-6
TGCGCCAGCAGCGGGACAGGGGGTGATTCACCCCTCCACTTT
CASSGTGGDSPLHF
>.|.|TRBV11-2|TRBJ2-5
TGTGCCAGCAGCTTAGACCTTTTCCAAGAGACCCAGTACTTC
CASSLDLFQETQYF
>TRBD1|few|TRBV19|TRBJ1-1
TGTGCCAGTAGTGTGACCTTACAGGGGCGAGCTTTCTTT
CASSVTLQGRAFF
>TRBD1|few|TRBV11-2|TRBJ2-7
TGTGCCAGCAGCGCGGACAGGGTAGGAGAGCAGTACTTC
CASSADRVGEQYF
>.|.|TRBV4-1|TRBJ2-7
TGCGCCAGCAGCCTCACAGCTTACTCCTACGAGCAGTACTTC
CASSLTAYSYEQYF
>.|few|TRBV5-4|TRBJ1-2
TGTGCCAGCAGCTCTCGGGGAGGGGACTATGGCTACACCTTC
CASSSRGGDYGYTF
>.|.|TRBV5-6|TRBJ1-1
TGTGCCAGCAGCTTCTTTGACAGATCGAACACTGAAGCTTTCTTT
CASSFFDRSNTEAFF
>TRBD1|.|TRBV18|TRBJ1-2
TGTGCCAGCTCACCCGGGACAGGGGTCGACTATGGCTACACCTTC
CASSPGTGVDYGYTF
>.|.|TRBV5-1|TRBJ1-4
TGCGCCAGCAGCTTCGGGAAGGATGAAAAACTGTTTTTT
CASSFGKDEKLFF
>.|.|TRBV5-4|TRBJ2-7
TGTGCCAGCAGCTTGGCCGGCAACCGGGTTGCCGAGCAGTACTTC
CASSLAGNRVAEQYF
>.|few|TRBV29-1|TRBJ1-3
TGCAGTGTTTTAGAGGGGGTCTCTGGAAACACCATATATTTT
CSVLEGVSGNTIYF
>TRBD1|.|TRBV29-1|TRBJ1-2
TGCAGCGTTGGGGACAGCCGCACCTACACCTTC
CSVGDSRTYTF
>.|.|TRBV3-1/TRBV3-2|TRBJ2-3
TGTGCCAGCAGCCTCAGGGAAGGGGCAGATACGCAGTATTTT
CASSLREGADTQYF
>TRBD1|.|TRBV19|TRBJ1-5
TGTGCCAGTAGTATCGACAGGGCGGGAAATCAGCCCCAGCATTTT
CASSIDRAGNQPQHF